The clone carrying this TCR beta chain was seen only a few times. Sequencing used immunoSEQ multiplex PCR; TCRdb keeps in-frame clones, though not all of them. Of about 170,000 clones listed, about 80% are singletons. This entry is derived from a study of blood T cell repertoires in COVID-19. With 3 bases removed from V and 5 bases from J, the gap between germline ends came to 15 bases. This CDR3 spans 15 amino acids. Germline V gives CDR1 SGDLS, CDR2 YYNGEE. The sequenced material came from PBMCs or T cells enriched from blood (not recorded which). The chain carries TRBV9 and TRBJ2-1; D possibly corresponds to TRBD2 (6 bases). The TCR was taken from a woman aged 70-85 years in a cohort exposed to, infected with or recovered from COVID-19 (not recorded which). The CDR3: CASSAGALFNNEQFF. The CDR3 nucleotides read TGTGCCAGCAGCGCGGGAGCTTTGTTCAACAATGAGCAGTTCTTC. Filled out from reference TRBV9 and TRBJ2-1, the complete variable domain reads DSGVTQTPKHLITATGQRVTLRCSPRSGDLSVYWYQQSLDQGLQFLIQYYNGEERAKGNILERFSAQQFPDLHSELNLSSLELGDSALYFCASSAGALFNNEQFFGPGTRLTVL.